This T cell receptor (beta chain) was captured by sequencing in a study of T cells in Graves' hyperthyroidism and ophthalmopathy. Background on the study: It was at initial diagnosis, before any treatment, that peripheral blood was collected.

Under 3 months was the duration of disease in ophthalmopathy patients, who also had a Clinical Activity Score of at least 3 and a NOSPECS grade of at least 4. Germline CDR1 reads GTSNPN; CDR2 reads SVGIG (reference sequence). This CDR3 is 15 amino acids long. V dropped 1 base and J dropped 5 bases, with 15 bases sitting between them. Amplified TCR beta CDR3 regions came from RNA transcripts. HTBI primers were employed in a first-round RT-PCR of the TCR CDR3. Each CDR3 protein is one row after TCRdb ran MiXCR on the multiplex PCR reads. The sample shows approximately 690,000 distinct CDR3 sequences, 20% of them seen only once. This clonotype was found many times. What it recognizes is unknown. Findings and limits, study-wide: Blood also showed most of the thyroid clonotypes that were expanded above 0.001. Researchers report that a 13 V-J model separated ophthalmopathy from stable hyperthyroidism.

The sequencing sample was made of blood. The sequence was collected from a man aged 25 to 40 with Graves' ophthalmopathy. The gene calls are TRBV30 and TRBJ1-5; the D gene is possibly TRBD1 (5 bases). This CDR3 is CAWSGSQGVYQPQHF. The CDR3 DNA is TGTGCCTGGAGTGGTAGCCAGGGTGTCTATCAGCCCCAGCATTTT.